The 8 T cell receptor beta chains given below trace back to one sample, sequenced in a study of beta chain features in type 1 diabetes. Broader study findings: Across all four CD4+ subsets, people with type 1 diabetes showed modestly shorter TCRB CDR3s.

Their antigens are not known. Expressed TCRB transcripts were sequenced because the isolated RNA had all been reverse transcribed beforehand. Repertoires were generated with immunoSEQ multiplex PCR, while TCRdb's copy carries only in-frame clones and drops some. The sample contains some 270,000 clones, about a tenth of which appear only once. Sequenced sample: naive CD4+ T cells from blood. The source of these receptors is a man in his thirties or forties with type 1 diabetes.

V and J are TRBV5-6 and TRBJ1-6; D possibly corresponds to TRBD1 (6 bases). The germline CDR1 and CDR2 sequences are SGHDT and YYEEEE. V lost 9 bases and J lost 5, with 9 bases in between. The CDR3 spans 12 residues. The CDR3 nucleotides read TGTGCCACGAACAGGGATAATTCACCCCTCCACTTT. This encodes CATNRDNSPLHF.

This clone was seen more than once but under ten times. V and J are TRBV5-6 and TRBJ2-3; tentatively, D is TRBD1 (5 bases). CDR3 length equals 15 residues. V was cut by 1 base and J by 6 bases, with 15 bases left in between. The V gene's germline CDR1 is SGHDT and CDR2 YYEEEE. CDR3 coding DNA: TGTGCCAGCAGCTTGAGCTCGGCAGGGTGGGATACGCAGTATTTT. Its translation is CASSLSSAGWDTQYF.

The chain's CDR3 is CAYTGASNQPQHF. The CDR3 DNA sequence: TGTGCCTATACAGGGGCTAGCAATCAGCCCCAGCATTTT. The J gene is TRBJ1-5, the V gene TRBV30, with 7 bases that match TRBD1. After removal of 7 bases from V and 0 bases from J, the junction contained 3 bases not matched to a gene. CDR1 GTSNPN and CDR2 SVGIG come from the germline V gene (reference sequence). The CDR3 loop spans 13 amino acids.

A few counts support this clone. The CDR3 nucleotides are TGTGCCAGCAGTGTTATTCCGAGCAATCAGCCCCAGCATTTT. It yields the protein CASSVIPSNQPQHF. The chain couples TRBV2 to TRBJ1-5; D remains unclear. The CDR3 consists of 14 residues. Germline values: CDR1 SNHLY, CDR2 FYNNEI. Trimming took 4 bases from V and 1 from J, leaving 8 bases between them.

The chain joins TRBV23-1 to TRBJ2-5, with TRBD2 matching 8 bases. TRBV23-1 is reported as an ORF; its role is uncertain. V shed 10 bases, J shed 5 bases, and the junction held 6 bases outside the gene matches. This CDR3 is 12 amino acids long. CDR3 region: CANPGLVETQYF. Here the CDR3 DNA reads TGCGCCAACCCGGGACTAGTTGAGACCCAGTACTTC.

The rearrangement uses TRBV5-6 and TRBJ1-1, with TRBD1 as a possible D gene (6 bases). The V end lost 5 bases, the J end lost 1 base, and 12 bases lay between the germline ends. CDR3 length: 14 amino acids. The germline V gene has CDR1 SGHDT and CDR2 YYEEEE. The CDR3 bases are TGTGCCAGCAGGTCCGGGACATCGAACACTGAAGCTTTCTTT. Translation: CASRSGTSNTEAFF.

The rearrangement links TRBV9 to TRBJ2-3; D is ambiguous. This CDR3 has 16 residues. The germline gives CDR1 SGDLS, CDR2 YYNGEE. V lost 0 bases to trimming and J lost 1 base, with 12 bases between them. DNA of the CDR3: TGTGCCAGCAGCGTAGCTCCGTCCCGGGGCACAGATACGCAGTATTTT. Translation gives CASSVAPSRGTDTQYF.

The V call is TRBV28, the J call TRBJ2-7; 7 positions match TRBD1. Germline V lookup: CDR1 MDHEN, CDR2 SYDVKM. After removal of 1 base from V and 7 bases from J, the junction contained 1 base not matched to a gene. This CDR3 is built from 12 residues. The CDR3 sequence: CASSLYRGEQYF. The CDR3 region has the DNA TGTGCCAGCAGTTTATACAGGGGTGAGCAGTACTTC.